Listed below are T cell receptor beta chains from one sample, sequenced in a study of CD8 T cells in Susac syndrome. TCRdb reprocessed the immunoSEQ multiplex PCR reads with MiXCR, giving one entry per CDR3 protein. The table shows about 200,000 distinct CDR3 sequences, with 95% occurring only once. The sequenced material came from CD4+ T cells from PBMCs. The receptors derive from a human donor in good health. CDR3s include the opening cysteine and the closing phenylalanine or tryptophan. A D gene is named only where the DNA matches it firmly. Not all rows give a size; the values are once, few, many and, for expanded clones, a class.

.	TRBJ1-5	TRBV29-1	once	CSGGDSNQPQHF	TGCAGCGGGGGAGATAGCAATCAGCCCCAGCATTTT
.	TRBJ1-2	TRBV30	.	CAWSRGAQANYGYTF	TGTGCCTGGAGCCGAGGGGCACAAGCTAACTATGGCTACACCTTC
TRBD1	TRBJ1-2	TRBV6-2/TRBV6-3	.	CASTKRQGSGYTF	TGTGCCAGCACCAAACGACAGGGTTCTGGCTACACCTTC
.	TRBJ2-5	TRBV2	few	CASRSQETQYF	TGTGCCTCGAGGAGTCAAGAGACCCAGTACTTC
.	TRBJ2-2	TRBV3-1	.	CASSQNGRDGELFF	TGTGCCAGCAGCCAGAACGGCAGGGACGGGGAGCTGTTTTTT
.	TRBJ2-7	TRBV19	.	CASSPWTAKTYEQYF	TGTGCCAGTAGCCCCTGGACAGCTAAGACCTACGAGCAGTACTTC
.	TRBJ2-1	TRBV10-2	once	CASSESDYNEQFF	TGCGCCAGCAGTGAGTCCGATTACAATGAGCAGTTCTTC
.	TRBJ1-2	TRBV20-1	.	CSARPGRVENYGYTF	TGCAGTGCTAGACCCGGACGGGTTGAAAACTATGGCTACACCTTC
TRBD1	TRBJ1-2	TRBV30	.	CAWSIIDRGGGYTF	TGTGCCTGGAGTATCATAGACAGGGGCGGGGGCTACACCTTC
.	TRBJ1-5	TRBV7-9	.	CASSLGPGSQPQHF	TGTGCCAGCAGCTTGGGGCCAGGGAGTCAGCCCCAGCATTTT
.	TRBJ2-5	TRBV20-1	.	CSARIGVRSQETQYF	TGCAGTGCTAGAATAGGGGTGCGGTCCCAAGAGACCCAGTACTTC
.	TRBJ2-5	TRBV5-4	.	CASSSWKGQETQYF	TGTGCCAGCAGCTCTTGGAAGGGGCAAGAGACCCAGTACTTC
.	TRBJ1-3	TRBV20-1	.	CSAGDIAGNTIYF	TGCAGTGCTGGGGACATAGCTGGAAACACCATATATTTT
.	TRBJ2-4	TRBV9	.	CASSGDGGDIQYF	TGTGCCAGCAGCGGGGACGGCGGAGACATTCAGTACTTC
.	TRBJ1-4	TRBV14	.	CASSPFEAGSEKLFF	TGTGCCAGCAGCCCATTCGAGGCAGGGAGTGAAAAACTGTTTTTT
.	TRBJ2-1	TRBV29-1	.	CSGLNRGGYNEQFF	TGCAGCGGCCTCAACAGGGGGGGATACAATGAGCAGTTCTTC
TRBD2	TRBJ2-1	TRBV4-1	.	CASSQGATSGRANEQFF	TGCGCCAGCAGCCAGGGCGCGACTAGCGGGAGGGCGAATGAGCAGTTCTTC
.	TRBJ1-6	TRBV3-1	.	CASSQGAVAPLHF	TGTGCCAGCAGTCAAGGGGCAGTCGCACCCCTCCACTTT
.	TRBJ2-3	TRBV5-6	.	CASSSTGLDTQYF	TGTGCCAGCAGCAGTACAGGGTTAGATACGCAGTATTTT
.	TRBJ2-1	TRBV29-1	.	CSVDRVTGNEQFF	TGCAGCGTTGATCGGGTAACTGGCAATGAGCAGTTCTTC
TRBD2	TRBJ2-2	TRBV19	.	CASSMRTSQTGELFF	TGTGCCAGTAGTATGCGGACTAGCCAGACCGGGGAGCTGTTTTTT
.	TRBJ2-5	TRBV20-1	.	CSAGRGSSGETQYF	TGCAGTGCTGGGCGGGGCAGTTCCGGTGAGACCCAGTACTTC
TRBD2	TRBJ2-1	TRBV7-7	.	CASSLNPGGDNEQFF	TGTGCCAGCAGCTTAAATCCGGGGGGGGACAATGAGCAGTTCTTC
.	TRBJ1-2	TRBV5-1	.	CASSLIGNTGYTF	TGCGCCAGCAGCTTGATCGGGAATACCGGCTACACCTTC
.	TRBJ2-3	TRBV5-1	.	CASKEETDTQYF	TGCGCCAGCAAGGAGGAAACAGATACGCAGTATTTT
.	TRBJ2-1	TRBV29-1	.	CSVDGGTVSYNEQFF	TGCAGCGTTGACGGCGGGACGGTCTCCTACAATGAGCAGTTCTTC
.	TRBJ2-1	TRBV24-1	.	CATSDVRKSVGNEQFF	TGTGCCACCAGTGATGTGAGGAAGTCGGTAGGAAATGAGCAGTTCTTC
.	TRBJ2-7	TRBV4-3	.	CASSQDPQGYYEQYF	TGCGCCAGCAGCCAAGATCCGCAGGGTTACTACGAGCAGTACTTC
TRBD1	TRBJ1-6	TRBV11-2	once	CASSYRGQGRPPLHF	TGTGCCAGCAGCTATAGGGGACAGGGACGGCCACCCCTCCACTTT
TRBD1	TRBJ2-3	TRBV7-2	.	CASRRQGALGTQYF	TGTGCCAGCAGGAGACAGGGGGCTTTGGGTACGCAGTATTTT
TRBD2	TRBJ2-3	TRBV20-1	.	CSATSSGGITDTQYF	TGCAGTGCTACGTCTAGCGGGGGGATCACAGATACGCAGTATTTT
.	TRBJ1-5	TRBV24-1	.	CATSDPGYQPQHF	TGTGCCACCAGTGATCCAGGGTATCAGCCCCAGCATTTT
.	TRBJ1-2	TRBV14	.	CASSRGTTGNYGYTF	TGTGCCAGCAGCCGAGGGACCACAGGGAACTATGGCTACACCTTC
TRBD2	TRBJ2-5	TRBV7-2	.	CASSREEGEQETQYF	TGTGCCAGCAGCCGGGAGGAGGGAGAGCAAGAGACCCAGTACTTC
.	TRBJ2-4	TRBV15	.	CATSRDGTTKNIQYF	TGTGCCACCAGCAGAGATGGGACCACCAAAAACATTCAGTACTTC
TRBD2	TRBJ2-3	TRBV29-1	.	CSVGRASGSTDTQYF	TGCAGCGTCGGGCGGGCTAGCGGGAGCACAGATACGCAGTATTTT
.	TRBJ1-2	TRBV29-1	.	CSVPLMRVNGYTF	TGCAGCGTTCCGCTCATGCGGGTAAATGGCTACACCTTC
.	TRBJ2-2	TRBV29-1	.	CSANVENTGELFF	TGCAGCGCTAATGTTGAGAACACCGGGGAGCTGTTTTTT
TRBD1	TRBJ2-5	TRBV18	.	CASSQRQGQETQYF	TGTGCCAGCTCACAAAGACAGGGCCAAGAGACCCAGTACTTC
TRBD2	TRBJ2-1	TRBV29-1	once	CSTQTSGGTNEQFF	TGCAGCACCCAGACTAGCGGGGGGACCAATGAGCAGTTCTTC
.	TRBJ1-5	TRBV3-1	once	CASSQDWSARGGQPQHF	TGTGCCAGCAGCCAGGATTGGTCGGCCAGGGGAGGTCAGCCCCAGCATTTT
.	TRBJ2-7	TRBV19	.	CASSDRHDEQYF	TGTGCCAGTAGCGACCGGCACGACGAGCAGTACTTC
.	TRBJ2-3	TRBV27	few	CASSLSADTQYF	TGTGCCAGCAGTTTATCCGCAGATACGCAGTATTTT
.	TRBJ2-2	TRBV3-1	.	CASSHRTITGELFF	TGTGCCAGCAGCCATCGGACTATCACCGGGGAGCTGTTTTTT
.	TRBJ2-1	TRBV20-1	.	CSVPGQFF	TGCAGTGTTCCAGGACAGTTCTTC
.	TRBJ2-7	TRBV29-1	.	CSVVEGSYEQYF	TGCAGCGTTGTGGAGGGGTCCTACGAGCAGTACTTC
.	TRBJ2-6	TRBV5-4	.	CASSSGADSGANVLTF	TGTGCCAGCAGCTCCGGTGCCGACTCTGGGGCCAACGTCCTGACTTTC
.	TRBJ2-2	TRBV9	.	CASSVGAQQATGELFF	TGTGCCAGCAGCGTAGGGGCCCAGCAGGCCACCGGGGAGCTGTTTTTT